This T cell receptor (beta chain) derives from a study of cytomegalovirus exposure and HLA in healthy donors (dated by TCRdb to about 2017). General notes on the study: A later analysis indicated that the roughly 130 validation repertoires were generated on the platform also employed for the approximately 690 repertoires of the first cohort. The study was designed to test whether signatures of past pathogen exposure could be identified by cataloging public T cell receptors. In addition to the first cohort of 650 to 750 subjects, a separate validation cohort of under 150 different subjects was used. The study combined high-throughput TCR immunosequencing, statistical association of individual TCRs with disease status, and machine learning to predict cytomegalovirus infection status. General findings and caveats noted by the study authors: Of the cluster scores, approximately 94% were above 0 in a later analysis, which found that TCRs clustered in the first cohort also tended to co-occur in the approximately 130 validation repertoires. A later analysis had no HLA typing for the validation cohort, so co-occurrence there was scored across all 130 or so repertoires. In the study, some 160 TCR beta chains were listed as associated with cytomegalovirus. Cytomegalovirus status was reported to be diagnosed by the classifier with high specificity and sensitivity in both the original and validation cohorts. Three of the identified cytomegalovirus-associated TCR beta chains were confirmed in vitro to be specific for cytomegalovirus antigens. It was suggested by the authors that the approach could potentially be generalized to other disease states and immunological phenotypes. While some public TCRs were present in many individuals, most TCR sequences turned up only very rarely across donors.

The library was prepared using the immunoSEQ multiplex PCR assay. As for the authors' bioinformatics: To diagnose cytomegalovirus status from the catalog of TCR beta chain sequences, a statistical classification framework was built. Drawn from immuneACCESS, this table holds only the in-frame rearrangements with V and J called that TCRdb kept. Clones are partly lost; checked studies trace under half to an unresolved V gene and leave the rest unexplained. Clone size and V and J calls were adopted from that table, with D and trimming inferred from the DNA. The sample data list about 360,000 clones, and 80% to 90% of these were observed just once. The top ten constitute roughly 0.8% of the sample. Comments on this clone: Its antigen has not been determined. No quality values exist for individual bases; no much larger clone is one base distant.

The germline V gene yields MGHRA for CDR1 and YSYEKL for CDR2. The CDR3, cysteine through phenylalanine, is 16 amino acids long. The kept DNA is CDR3 alone, 48 bases in frame from the first base. V ends up 1 base short and J 2 bases short, with an unmatched junction base count of 8. The donors belonged to the validation cohort of about 110 subjects, which was separate from the approximately 680-subject first cohort. The sequenced material came from PBMCs. This clonotype was sampled from a woman under 30 in good health and CMV-seronegative. The chain is encoded by TRBV4-1 joined to TRBJ2-7, with 7 central nucleotides matching TRBD1. In nucleotides, the sequence is TGCGCCAGCAGCCAAGGGGGCAGGGGGTCTGCCTACGAGCAGTACTTC. Translation gives CASSQGGRGSAYEQYF.